A selection of T cell receptor beta chains follows, all from one sample in a study of blood T cell repertoires in COVID-19. Produced via immunoSEQ multiplex PCR; TCRdb's table is partial and in-frame only. The top ten clones hold about 13% of a sample with roughly 200,000 clones, roughly 88% of them seen once. Sequenced sample: peripheral blood. These receptors originate from a human donor in a cohort sampled during active COVID-19. Both conserved end residues are part of each CDR3. The D gene is left open where the match is weak.

V	D	J	DNA	CDR3
TRBV11-2	NA	TRBJ2-2	TGTGCCAGCAGCTCCCCGGCTAGGTCGAACACCGGGGAGCTGTTTTTT	CASSSPARSNTGELFF
TRBV4-1	NA	TRBJ2-5	TGCGCCAGCAGCCAAGTGTGGGGAGCGGAGACCCAGTACTTC	CASSQVWGAETQYF
TRBV19	NA	TRBJ2-3	TGTGCCACCCAGGGGCCCTCCCGTTCCGCAGATACGCAGTATTTT	CATQGPSRSADTQYF
TRBV5-1	TRBD1	TRBJ2-2	TGCGCCAGCAGCTTGGTCCCGACAGGGGTTAGGACCGGGGAGCTGTTTTTT	CASSLVPTGVRTGELFF
TRBV29-1	NA	TRBJ1-1	TGCAGCGTAGACAGTGGACGGCAAGCTTTCTTT	CSVDSGRQAFF
TRBV21-1	NA	TRBJ2-1	TGTGCCAGCAGCAAAGTCGGGGACAGGGTGGGGTCCTACAATGAGCAGTTCTTC	CASSKVGDRVGSYNEQFF
TRBV30	TRBD1	TRBJ1-5	TGTGCCTGGACCGGACAGGGAGCTAGCAATCAGCCCCAGCATTTT	CAWTGQGASNQPQHF
TRBV15	NA	TRBJ2-7	TGTGCCACCAGCAGGGGGGCCGTGAACTACGAGCAGTACTTC	CATSRGAVNYEQYF
TRBV10-2	NA	TRBJ1-1	TGCGCCAGCAGAGGGGCGGGGCCGCTTGAAGCTTTCTTT	CASRGAGPLEAFF
TRBV2	TRBD2	TRBJ2-3	TGTGCCAGCAGTAGGGGCGGGAGGATGACAGATACGCAGTATTTT	CASSRGGRMTDTQYF
TRBV29-1	NA	TRBJ2-2	TGCAGCGTGAGAGACACCGGGGAGCTGTTTTTT	CSVRDTGELFF
TRBV2	NA	TRBJ2-1	TGTGCCAGCAGTGAAGCGCTTCAGGGTGGAAGTGAGCAGTTCTTC	CASSEALQGGSEQFF
TRBV28	NA	TRBJ2-5	TGTGCCAGCAGGGAGGTCGGGGAGACCCAGTACTTC	CASREVGETQYF
TRBV14	NA	TRBJ2-1	TGTGCCAGCAGTCTAAGCGGGAATGAGCAGTTCTTC	CASSLSGNEQFF